This paragraph covers one T cell receptor beta chain sequence. The sample comes from a study of blood T cell repertoires in COVID-19. Study background: The United States, Italy and Spain provided the acute and convalescent COVID-19 samples.

Only in-frame clones appear in the TCRdb table, and some are missing; sequencing was by immunoSEQ multiplex PCR. The top ten hold over 5% of the sample, which has 150,000 to 200,000 clones, 70% to 85% seen once. The V end lost 6 bases, the J end lost 0 bases, and 12 bases lay between the germline ends. Germline assignment: CDR1 SNHLY and CDR2 FYNNEI. The CDR3 contains 16 residues. This receptor was taken from a woman in her 30s with acute or convalescent COVID-19. The sequencing input was peripheral blood. The chain has TRBV2 and TRBJ2-6; D possibly corresponds to TRBD1 (5 bases). CDR3 DNA: TGTGCCAGCAGCGCCCGACAGAGCTCTGGGGCCAACGTCCTGACTTTC. This sequence encodes CASSARQSSGANVLTF. The variable domain in full, completed from reference TRBV2 and TRBJ2-6, reads EPEVTQTPSHQVTQMGQEVILRCVPISNHLYFYWYRQILGQKVEFLVSFYNNEISEKSEIFDDQFSVERPDGSNFTLKIRSTKLEDSAMYFCASSARQSSGANVLTFGAGSRLTVL.